This T cell receptor (beta chain) is from a study of cytomegalovirus exposure and HLA in healthy donors. All donors participated as healthy donors of bone marrow. Concerning this clone: Its antigen is still unknown.

Notes on the study in general: Sequences of the TCR beta chain were said to predict the HLA-A and HLA-B alleles of most subjects accurately.

The CDR3 extends over 13 amino acids. In germline, CDR1 is SEHNR, CDR2 FQNEAQ (reference sequence). V was trimmed by 7 bases and J by 6 bases, leaving 16 bases between them. The PCR contained 60 Vbeta and 13 Jbeta primers. The table came from immunoSEQ multiplex PCR; TCRdb's copy has only in-frame clones and leaves some out. The table shows about 190,000 clones, with over 60% occurring only once. The rearrangement uses TRBV7-9 and TRBJ2-7; TRBD1 is a possible D gene (7 bases). The receptor was isolated from a woman aged 25 to 39 in good health and CMV-seropositive. Specimen: PBMCs. The CDR3 spells CASTQGGKGEQYF. DNA for the CDR3: TGTGCCAGCACCCAGGGGGGTAAGGGCGAGCAGTACTTC. Full variable domain (missing parts from reference TRBV7-9 and TRBJ2-7): DTGVSQNPRHKITKRGQNVTFRCDPISEHNRLYWYRQTLGQGPEFLTYFQNEAQLEKSRLLSDRFSAERPKGSFSTLEIQRTEQGDSAMYLCASTQGGKGEQYFGPGTRLTVT.